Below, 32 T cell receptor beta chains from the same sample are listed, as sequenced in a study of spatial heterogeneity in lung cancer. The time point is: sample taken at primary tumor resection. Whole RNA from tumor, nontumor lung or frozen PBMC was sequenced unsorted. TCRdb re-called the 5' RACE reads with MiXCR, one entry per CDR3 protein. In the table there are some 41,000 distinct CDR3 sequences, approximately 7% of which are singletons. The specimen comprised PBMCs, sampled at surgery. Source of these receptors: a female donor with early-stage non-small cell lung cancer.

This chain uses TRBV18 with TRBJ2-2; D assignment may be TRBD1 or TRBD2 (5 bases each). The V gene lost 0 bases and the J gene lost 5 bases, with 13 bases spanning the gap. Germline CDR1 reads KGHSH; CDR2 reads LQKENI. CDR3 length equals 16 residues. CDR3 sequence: CASSPPSGRMTGELFF. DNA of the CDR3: TGTGCCAGCTCACCACCGTCGGGACGGATGACCGGGGAGCTGTTTTTT.

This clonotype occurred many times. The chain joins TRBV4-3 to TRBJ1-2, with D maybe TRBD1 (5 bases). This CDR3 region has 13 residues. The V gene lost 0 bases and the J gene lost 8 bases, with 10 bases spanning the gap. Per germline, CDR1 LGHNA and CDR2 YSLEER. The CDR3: CASSQEGADGYTF. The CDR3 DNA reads TGCGCCAGCAGCCAAGAAGGGGCAGACGGCTACACCTTC.

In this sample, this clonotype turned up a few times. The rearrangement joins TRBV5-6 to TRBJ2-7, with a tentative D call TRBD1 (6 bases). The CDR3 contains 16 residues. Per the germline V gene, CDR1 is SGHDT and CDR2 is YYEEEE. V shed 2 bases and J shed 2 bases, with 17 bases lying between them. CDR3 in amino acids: CASSFPPGTGTYEQYF. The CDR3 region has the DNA TGTGCCAGCAGCTTCCCCCCGGGAACAGGGACCTACGAGCAGTACTTC.

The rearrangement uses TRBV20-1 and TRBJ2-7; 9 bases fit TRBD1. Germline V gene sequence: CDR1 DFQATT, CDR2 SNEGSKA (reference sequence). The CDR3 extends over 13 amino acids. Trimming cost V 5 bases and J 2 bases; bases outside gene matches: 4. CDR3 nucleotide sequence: TGCAGTGCTGGGACAGGGCTTGCCTACGAGCAGTACTTC. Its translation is CSAGTGLAYEQYF.

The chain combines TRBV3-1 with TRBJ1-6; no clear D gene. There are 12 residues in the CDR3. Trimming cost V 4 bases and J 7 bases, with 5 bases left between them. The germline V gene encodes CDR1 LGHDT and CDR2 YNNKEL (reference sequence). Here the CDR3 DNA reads TGTGCCAGCAGCCGCACGAATTCACCCCTCCACTTT. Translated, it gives CASSRTNSPLHF. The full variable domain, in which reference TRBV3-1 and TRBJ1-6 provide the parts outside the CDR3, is DTAVSQTPKYLVTQMGNDKSIKCEQNLGHDTMYWYKQDSKKFLKIMFSYNNKELIINETVPNRFSPKSPDKAHLNLHINSLELGDSAVYFCASSRTNSPLHFGNGTRLTVT.

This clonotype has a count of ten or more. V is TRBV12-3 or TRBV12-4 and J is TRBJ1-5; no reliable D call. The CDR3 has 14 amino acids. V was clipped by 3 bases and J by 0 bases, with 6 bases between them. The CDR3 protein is CASSFDNSNQPQHF. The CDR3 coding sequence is TGTGCCAGCAGTTTCGATAATAGCAATCAGCCCCAGCATTTT.

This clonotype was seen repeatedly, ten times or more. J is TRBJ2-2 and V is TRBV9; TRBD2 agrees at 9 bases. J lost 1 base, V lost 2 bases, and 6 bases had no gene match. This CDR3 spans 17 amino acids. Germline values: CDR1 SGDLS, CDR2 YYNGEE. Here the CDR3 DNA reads TGTGCCAGCAGCGTGAAGCGGGGGGCGATGAACACCGGGGAGCTGTTTTTT. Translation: CASSVKRGAMNTGELFF. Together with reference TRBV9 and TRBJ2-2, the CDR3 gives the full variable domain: DSGVTQTPKHLITATGQRVTLRCSPRSGDLSVYWYQQSLDQGLQFLIQYYNGEERAKGNILERFSAQQFPDLHSELNLSSLELGDSALYFCASSVKRGAMNTGELFFGEGSRLTVL.

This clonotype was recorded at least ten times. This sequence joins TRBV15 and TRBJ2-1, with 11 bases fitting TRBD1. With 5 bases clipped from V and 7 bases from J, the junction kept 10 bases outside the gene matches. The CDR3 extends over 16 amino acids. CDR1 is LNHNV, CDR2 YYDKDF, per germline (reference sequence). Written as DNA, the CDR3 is TGTGCCACCAGCCCTCGGGGGGACAGGGGGTGGAATGAGCAGTTCTTC. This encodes CATSPRGDRGWNEQFF.

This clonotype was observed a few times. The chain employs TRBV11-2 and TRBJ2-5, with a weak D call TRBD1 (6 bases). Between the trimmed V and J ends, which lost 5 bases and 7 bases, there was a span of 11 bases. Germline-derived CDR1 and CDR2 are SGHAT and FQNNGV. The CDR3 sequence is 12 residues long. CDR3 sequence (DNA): TGTGCCAGCAGCCGATGGACAGCGACCCAGTACTTC. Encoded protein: CASSRWTATQYF.

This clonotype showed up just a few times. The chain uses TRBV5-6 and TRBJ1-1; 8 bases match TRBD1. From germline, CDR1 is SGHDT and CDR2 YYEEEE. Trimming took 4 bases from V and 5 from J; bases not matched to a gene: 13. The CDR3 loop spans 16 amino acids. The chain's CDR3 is CASSPLTGVRGTEAFF. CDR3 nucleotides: TGTGCCAGCAGCCCGTTGACAGGGGTCCGGGGAACTGAAGCTTTCTTT. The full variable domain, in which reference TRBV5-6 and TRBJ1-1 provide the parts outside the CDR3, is DAGVTQSPTHLIKTRGQQVTLRCSPKSGHDTVSWYQQALGQGPQFIFQYYEEEERQRGNFPDRFSGHQFPNYSSELNVNALLLGDSALYLCASSPLTGVRGTEAFFGQGTRLTVV.

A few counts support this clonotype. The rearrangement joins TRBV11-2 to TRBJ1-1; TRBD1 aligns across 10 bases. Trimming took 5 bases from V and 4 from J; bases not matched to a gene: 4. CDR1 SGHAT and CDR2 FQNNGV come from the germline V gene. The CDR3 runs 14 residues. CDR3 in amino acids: CASSVTGGGTEAFF. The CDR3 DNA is TGTGCCAGCAGCGTGACAGGGGGCGGCACTGAAGCTTTCTTT.

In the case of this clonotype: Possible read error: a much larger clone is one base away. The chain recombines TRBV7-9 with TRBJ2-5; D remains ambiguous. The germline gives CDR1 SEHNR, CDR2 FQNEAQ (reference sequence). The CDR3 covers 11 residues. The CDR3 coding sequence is TGTGCCAGCAGCTCTGAAGACACCCAGTACTTC. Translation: CASSSEDTQYF.

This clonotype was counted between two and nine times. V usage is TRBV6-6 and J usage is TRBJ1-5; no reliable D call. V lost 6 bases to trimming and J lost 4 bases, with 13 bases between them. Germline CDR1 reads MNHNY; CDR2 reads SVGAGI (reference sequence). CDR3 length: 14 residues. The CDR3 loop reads CASSSYQFNQPQHF. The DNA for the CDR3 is TGTGCCAGCAGCTCGTATCAGTTTAATCAGCCCCAGCATTTT.

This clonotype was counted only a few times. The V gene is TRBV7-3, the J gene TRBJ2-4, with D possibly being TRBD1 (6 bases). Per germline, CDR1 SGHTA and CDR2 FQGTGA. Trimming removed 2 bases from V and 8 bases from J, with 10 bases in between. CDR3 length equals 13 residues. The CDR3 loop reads CASSLGQKDIQYF. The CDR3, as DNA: TGTGCCAGCAGCTTAGGACAGAAGGACATTCAGTACTTC.

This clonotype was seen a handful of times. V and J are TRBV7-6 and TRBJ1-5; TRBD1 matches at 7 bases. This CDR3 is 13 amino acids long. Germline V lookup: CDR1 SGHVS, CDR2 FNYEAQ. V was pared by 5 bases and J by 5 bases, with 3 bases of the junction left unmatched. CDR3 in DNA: TGTGCCAGCAGCCTCCAGGGGGATCAGCCCCAGCATTTT. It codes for CASSLQGDQPQHF.

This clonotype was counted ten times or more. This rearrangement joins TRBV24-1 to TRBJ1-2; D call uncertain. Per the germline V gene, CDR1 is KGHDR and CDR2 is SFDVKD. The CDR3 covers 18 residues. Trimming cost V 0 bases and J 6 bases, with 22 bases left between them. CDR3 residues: CATSDLYRRVSQPHGYTF. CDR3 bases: TGTGCCACCAGTGATTTGTACCGAAGGGTGTCACAGCCGCATGGCTACACCTTC.

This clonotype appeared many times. The CDR3 loop reads CASSLERVHGYTF. CDR3 bases: TGTGCCAGCAGTTTGGAAAGGGTTCATGGCTACACCTTC. The J gene is TRBJ1-2, the V gene TRBV6-6, with D uncertain. The CDR3 is 13 residues long. Germline V gives CDR1 MNHNY, CDR2 SVGAGI (reference sequence). Trimming removed 4 bases from V and 6 bases from J, with 12 bases in between.

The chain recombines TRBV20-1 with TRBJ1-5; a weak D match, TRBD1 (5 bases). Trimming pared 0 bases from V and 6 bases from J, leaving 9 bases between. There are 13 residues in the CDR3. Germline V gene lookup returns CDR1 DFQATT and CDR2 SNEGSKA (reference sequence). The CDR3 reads CSARDIRGQPQHF. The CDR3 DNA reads TGCAGTGCTAGAGATATAAGGGGTCAGCCCCAGCATTTT.

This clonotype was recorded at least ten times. CDR3 DNA: TGTGCCAGCAGTCGGCTAGCGGGGACCTACAATGAGCAGTTCTTC. Translating gives CASSRLAGTYNEQFF. The chain joins TRBV6-2 or TRBV6-3 to TRBJ2-1; TRBD2 agrees at 9 bases. The CDR3 loop spans 15 amino acids. Germline V gene data show CDR1 as MNHEY and CDR2 as SVGEGT. V gave up 5 bases and J gave up 2 bases; unmatched junction bases: 4.

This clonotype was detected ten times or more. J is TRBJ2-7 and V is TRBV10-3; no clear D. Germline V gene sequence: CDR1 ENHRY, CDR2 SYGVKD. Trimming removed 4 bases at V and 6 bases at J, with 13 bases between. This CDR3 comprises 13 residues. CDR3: CAISGPTSGEQYF. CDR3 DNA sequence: TGTGCCATCAGTGGACCTACGTCGGGCGAGCAGTACTTC.

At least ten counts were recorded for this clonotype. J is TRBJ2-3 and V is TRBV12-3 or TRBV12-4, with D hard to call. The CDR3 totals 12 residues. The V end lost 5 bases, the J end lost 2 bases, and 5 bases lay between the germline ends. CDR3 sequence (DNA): TGTGCCAGCAGTCACAACACAGATACGCAGTATTTT. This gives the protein CASSHNTDTQYF.

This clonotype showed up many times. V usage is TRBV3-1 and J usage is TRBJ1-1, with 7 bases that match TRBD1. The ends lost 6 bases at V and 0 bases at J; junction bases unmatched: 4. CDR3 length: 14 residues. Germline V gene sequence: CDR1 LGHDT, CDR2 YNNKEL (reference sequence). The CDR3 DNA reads TGTGCCAGCAGTCAACAGGGGTTGAACACTGAAGCTTTCTTT. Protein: CASSQQGLNTEAFF.

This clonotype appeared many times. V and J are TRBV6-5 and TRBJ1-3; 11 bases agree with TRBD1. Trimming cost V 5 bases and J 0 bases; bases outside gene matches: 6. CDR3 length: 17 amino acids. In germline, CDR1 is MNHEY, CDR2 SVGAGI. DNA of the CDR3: TGTGCCAGCAGTCGGAGGGACAGGGGGAACTCTGGAAACACCATATATTTT. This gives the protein CASSRRDRGNSGNTIYF.

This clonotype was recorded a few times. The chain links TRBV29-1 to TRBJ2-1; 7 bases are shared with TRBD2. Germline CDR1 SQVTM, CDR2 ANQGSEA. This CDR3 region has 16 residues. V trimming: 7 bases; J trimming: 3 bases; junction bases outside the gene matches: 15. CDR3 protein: CSAGRIGRGSYNEQFF. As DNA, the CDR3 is TGCAGCGCCGGCAGGATTGGGCGGGGGAGCTACAATGAGCAGTTCTTC.

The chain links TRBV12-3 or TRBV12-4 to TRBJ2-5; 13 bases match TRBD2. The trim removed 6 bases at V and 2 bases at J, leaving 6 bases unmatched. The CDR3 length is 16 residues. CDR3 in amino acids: CASRLAGGRLQETQYF. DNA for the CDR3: TGTGCCAGCAGACTAGCGGGGGGGCGACTACAAGAGACCCAGTACTTC.

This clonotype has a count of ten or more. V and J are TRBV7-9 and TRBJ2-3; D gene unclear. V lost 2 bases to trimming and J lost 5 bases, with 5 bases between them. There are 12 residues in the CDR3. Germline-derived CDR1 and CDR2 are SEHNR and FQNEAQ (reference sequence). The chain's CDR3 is CASSLNGDTQYF. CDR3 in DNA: TGTGCCAGCAGCTTAAACGGAGATACGCAGTATTTT.

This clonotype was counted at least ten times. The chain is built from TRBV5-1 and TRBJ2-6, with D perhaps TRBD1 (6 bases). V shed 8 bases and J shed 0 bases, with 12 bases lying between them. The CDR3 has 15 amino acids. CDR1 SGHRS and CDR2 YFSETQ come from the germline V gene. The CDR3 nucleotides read TGCGCCAGTAGGGACACCCTCTCTGGGGCCAACGTCCTGACTTTC. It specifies CASRDTLSGANVLTF. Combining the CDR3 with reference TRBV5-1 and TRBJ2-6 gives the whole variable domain KAGVTQTPRYLIKTRGQQVTLSCSPISGHRSVSWYQQTPGQGLQFLFEYFSETQRNKGNFPGRFSGRQFSNSRSEMNVSTLELGDSALYLCASRDTLSGANVLTFGAGSRLTVL.

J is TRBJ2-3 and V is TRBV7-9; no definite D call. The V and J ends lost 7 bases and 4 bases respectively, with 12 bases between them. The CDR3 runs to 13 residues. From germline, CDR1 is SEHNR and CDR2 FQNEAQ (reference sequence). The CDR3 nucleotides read TGTGCCAGCACCTACATGATCGCAGATACGCAGTATTTT. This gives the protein CASTYMIADTQYF.

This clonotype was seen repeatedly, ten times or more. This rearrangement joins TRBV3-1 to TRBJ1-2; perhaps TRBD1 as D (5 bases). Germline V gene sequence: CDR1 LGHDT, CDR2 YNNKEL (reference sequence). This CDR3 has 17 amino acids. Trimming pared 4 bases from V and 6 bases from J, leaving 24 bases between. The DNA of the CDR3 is TGTGCCAGCAGCCCCCGTGGGAATGAGGGCCGGGGCCATGGCTACACCTTC. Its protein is CASSPRGNEGRGHGYTF. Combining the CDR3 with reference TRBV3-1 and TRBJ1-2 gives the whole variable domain DTAVSQTPKYLVTQMGNDKSIKCEQNLGHDTMYWYKQDSKKFLKIMFSYNNKELIINETVPNRFSPKSPDKAHLNLHINSLELGDSAVYFCASSPRGNEGRGHGYTFGSGTRLTVV.

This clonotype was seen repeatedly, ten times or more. The CDR3 DNA reads TGTGCCAGCAGCTTGTTGGCAGGGAATAGGCTAGGGAATGAGCAGTTCTTC. This sequence encodes CASSLLAGNRLGNEQFF. V is TRBV5-8 and J is TRBJ2-1; D is possibly TRBD1 (5 bases). The CDR3 runs to 17 residues. Germline V lookup: CDR1 SGHTS, CDR2 YDEGEE. Trimming cost V 1 base and J 7 bases, with 21 bases left between them. Looking up the rest from reference TRBV5-8 and TRBJ2-1 gives the full variable domain: EAGVTQSPTHLIKTRGQQATLRCSPISGHTSVYWYQQALGLGLQFLLWYDEGEERNRGNFPPRFSGRQFPNYSSELNVNALELEDSALYLCASSLLAGNRLGNEQFFGPGTRLTVL.

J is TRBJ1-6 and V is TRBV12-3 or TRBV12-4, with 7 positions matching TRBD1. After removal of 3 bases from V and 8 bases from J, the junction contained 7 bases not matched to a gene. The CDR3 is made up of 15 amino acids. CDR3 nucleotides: TGTGCCAGCAGTTTGAGGGGGCCAGGAGATTCACCCCTCCACTTT. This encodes CASSLRGPGDSPLHF.

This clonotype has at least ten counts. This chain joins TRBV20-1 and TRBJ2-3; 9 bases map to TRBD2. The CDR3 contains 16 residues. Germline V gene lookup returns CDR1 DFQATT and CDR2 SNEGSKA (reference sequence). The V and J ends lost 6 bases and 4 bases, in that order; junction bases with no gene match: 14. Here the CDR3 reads CSAHSPAGGIADTQYF. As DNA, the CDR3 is TGCAGTGCCCACTCCCCAGCGGGGGGTATCGCAGATACGCAGTATTTT.